This TCR beta chain was profiled in a study of T cell responses to AZD1222 COVID-19 vaccine (dated by TCRdb to the early 2020s). General notes on the study: AZD1222 recipients whose second dose came at about 4 weeks and those whose second dose came at about 12 weeks were combined into one group, since spike-specific TCR depth and breadth did not differ between the two schedules. TCR sequencing covered approximately 230 trial participants: roughly 200 given two doses of AZD1222 and 26 given two doses of MenACWY control vaccine. Trial participants were enrolled into age subgroups of 18-55, 56-69 and 70-plus years, which contained 148, 28 and 57 TCR-sequenced participants, respectively.

In the case of this clone: The specificity of this receptor is unknown. One base away there is no much larger clone; base qualities are not given.

From the cysteine through the phenylalanine, the CDR3 covers 15 amino acids. Of all the DNA, just the CDR3 is kept, 45 bases in frame from base 1. Sequences SGHTA (CDR1) and FQGTGA (CDR2) are obtained from the germline V gene. Relative to germline, V is missing 3 bases and J is missing 7 bases, with 8 bases of the junction outside any gene match. Explained via the paper, the time point label denotes: baseline before first vaccination. Vaccinee samples were obtained from the UK trials COV001 and COV002, which included a single-blind randomized controlled phase 2/3 trial of AZD1222 (ChAdOx1 nCoV-19) in healthy adults. For TCRbeta chain sequencing, PBMC samples from trial participants were taken at day 0 and at day 28 after the second dose. The CDR3 regions of human TCRbeta chains were subjected to immunosequencing. The source study handled its data this way. TCRs in the repertoires were compared against a reference library of SARS-CoV-2-specific TCRs that had been generated with the MIRA antigen-specificity platform. Breadth meant the fraction of unique TCRs that were SARS-CoV-2-associated, whereas depth meant the fraction of total T cells that were SARS-CoV-2-associated. Using the MIRA data, each spike-specific TCR was assigned both to the spike region to which the TCR was reactive and to a CD4 or CD8 class. Log10-transformed breadth and depth values were compared by one-way ANOVA with Sidak's multiple comparisons tests. TCRdb took this table from immuneACCESS and kept in-frame rearrangements with V and J called. Such tables lack part of the clones; where checked against another copy, unresolved V genes explain under half of the gap, and the rest is unexplained. D and trimming were read from the DNA, whereas the V and J calls and clone size are those reported in that table. Within this sample are more than 95,000 clones, with 70% to 90% of them counted one time only. The ten largest make up approximately 10% of the sample.

Beyond this particular receptor, the publication reports: In the small 56-69-year group, the increase in depth fell short of significance, most likely because of low power. Participants were mostly white British, with more females than males. The authors suggested clonal diversity may have been underestimated. A significant rise in spike-specific TCR breadth and depth was observed after two AZD1222 doses relative to day 0 and relative to MenACWY recipients. Only a handful of AZD1222 recipients were SARS-CoV-2 seropositive at baseline, limiting conclusions about previously exposed vaccinees. The whole spike protein was spanned by vaccine-associated CD4 TCRs, and dominant responses were seen in regions 160-218 and 743-854. Reportedly, close to half of the unique spike-specific TCRs recognized epitopes lying outside the regions that are mutated in the B.1.351 and B.1.1.7 variants. Because no samples from the day 14 peak response were available, repertoires could be characterized only after the peak T cell response.

The sample here was peripheral blood, taken on day 0 of AZD1222 vaccination. The receptor comes from an adult in good health. The rearranged segments are TRBV7-3 and TRBJ2-1, and 8 junction bases match TRBD2. The CDR3 reads as follows: CASSFGSGGLNEQFF. The DNA sequence is as follows: TGTGCCAGCAGCTTCGGGTCGGGAGGGTTGAATGAGCAGTTCTTC.